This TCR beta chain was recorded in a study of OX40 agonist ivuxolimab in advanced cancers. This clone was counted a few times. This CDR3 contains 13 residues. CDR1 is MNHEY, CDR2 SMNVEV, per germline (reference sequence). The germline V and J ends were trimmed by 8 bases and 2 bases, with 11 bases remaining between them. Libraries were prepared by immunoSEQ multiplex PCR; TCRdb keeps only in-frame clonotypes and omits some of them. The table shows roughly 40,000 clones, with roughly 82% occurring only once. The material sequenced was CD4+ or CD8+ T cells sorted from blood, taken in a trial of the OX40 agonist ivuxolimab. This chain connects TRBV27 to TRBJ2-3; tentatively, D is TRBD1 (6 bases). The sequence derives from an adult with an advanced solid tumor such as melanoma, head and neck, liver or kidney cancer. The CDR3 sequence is CASQDSSTDTQYF. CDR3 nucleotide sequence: TGTGCCAGCCAGGACAGCTCCACAGATACGCAGTATTTT.